This T cell receptor (beta chain) was obtained from a study of early stage breast cancer tumors. Study summary: Of around 15 invasive breast tumors, about a dozen were hormone receptor-positive, HER2-negative. The ER+/PR+/HER2- tumors included 7 or 8 ductal and a few lobular carcinomas.

TCRdb's copy holds only in-frame clones and misses some; the assay was immunoSEQ multiplex PCR. This sample has 45,000 to 65,000 clones, with around four fifths found just once. J lost 7 bases, V lost 0 bases, and 5 bases had no gene match. Germline CDR1 and CDR2: MNHEY and SMNVEV (reference sequence). The CDR3 is made up of 15 amino acids. Study-wide results and limits: Tumors had roughly 2.4-fold higher T cell density and higher clonality than adjacent normal breast tissue.

By share, this clone ranks as medium-sized. The target antigen is unknown. The sample comprised blood. The clonotype comes from a person aged 35 to 50 with breast cancer. The chain uses TRBV27 and TRBJ2-1; 8 bases are shared with TRBD1. The CDR3, as DNA: TGTGCCAGCAGTTTATCGATTCAGGGGGCGAATGAGCAGTTCTTC. It encodes CASSLSIQGANEQFF.